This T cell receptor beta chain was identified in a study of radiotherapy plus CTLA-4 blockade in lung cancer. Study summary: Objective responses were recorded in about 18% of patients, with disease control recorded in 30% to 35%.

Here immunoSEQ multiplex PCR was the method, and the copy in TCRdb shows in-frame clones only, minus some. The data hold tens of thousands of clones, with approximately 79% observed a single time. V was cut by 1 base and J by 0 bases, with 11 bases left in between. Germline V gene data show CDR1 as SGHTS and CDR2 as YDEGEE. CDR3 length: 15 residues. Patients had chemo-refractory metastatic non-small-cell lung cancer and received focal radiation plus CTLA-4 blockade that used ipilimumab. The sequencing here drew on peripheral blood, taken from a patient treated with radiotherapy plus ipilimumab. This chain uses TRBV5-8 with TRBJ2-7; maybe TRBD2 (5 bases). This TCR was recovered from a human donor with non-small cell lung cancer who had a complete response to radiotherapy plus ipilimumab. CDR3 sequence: CASSLSGSGSYEQYF. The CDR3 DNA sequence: TGTGCCAGCAGCTTGAGCGGCTCGGGCTCCTACGAGCAGTACTTC.